This T cell receptor beta chain comes out of a study of cytomegalovirus exposure and HLA in healthy donors. Germline V CDR1 and CDR2: KGHSH, LQKENI. The germline V and J ends were trimmed by 3 bases and 3 bases, with 8 bases remaining between them. The CDR3 runs to 13 residues. PCR used 60 Vbeta primers and 13 Jbeta primers. Data came from immunoSEQ multiplex PCR; TCRdb stores just in-frame clones and leaves some out. The sample holds approximately 130,000 clones, about 80% seen once. Sequences were obtained from PBMCs. The receptor's source is a woman between 50 and 59 years old in good health and CMV-seropositive. The rearrangement joins TRBV18 to TRBJ1-1; D gene uncertain. This CDR3 reads CASSPNGDTEAFF. The CDR3 DNA sequence: TGTGCCAGCTCACCTAACGGTGACACTGAAGCTTTCTTT. Variable domain in full (rest from reference TRBV18 and TRBJ1-1): NAGVMQNPRHLVRRRGQEARLRCSPMKGHSHVYWYRQLPEEGLKFMVYLQKENIIDESGMPKERFSAEFPKEGPSILRIQQVVRGDSAAYFCASSPNGDTEAFFGQGTRLTVV.